This T cell receptor (beta chain) is from a study of neurological immune-mediated disorders (dated by TCRdb to the late 2010s). Background on the whole study: The study compared peripheral blood TCR-beta repertoires of HTLV-I-associated myelopathy (HAM/TSP) patients, multiple sclerosis patients and healthy controls using UMI-based sequencing. Alongside PBMC samples, the set of about 97 TCR-beta libraries contained longitudinal samples, technical triplicates, and paired CD4+ and CD8+ T-cell subsets that had been sorted. Of the approximately 66 subjects in the cohort, around 14 were HAM/TSP patients, around 34 were multiple sclerosis patients, and about 20 were healthy controls.

This clonotype has ten or more counts. Its antigen is not yet known. Base qualities are missing; no much larger clone stands one base away. Blood bank volunteers in Maryland, USA served as the healthy controls. Unsorted PBMC libraries were generated from 2 million PBMCs stored in RNAlater at -80 °C until RNA extraction. Peripheral blood was subjected to Ficoll-Hypaque density gradient centrifugation to isolate PBMCs, which were then cryopreserved in liquid nitrogen. To synthesize cDNA, template-switch 5'RACE was performed with a primer carrying a 10-nucleotide random unique molecular identifier so that each TCR transcript was tagged. Every sequencing run covered 15-18 subjects and yielded more than 160 million TCR-beta sequences. The RNeasy kit was used for extraction of total RNA. The KAPA Real-time Library Amplification kit was used to amplify TCR-beta VDJ regions with primers targeting the TCR constant region and the 5'RACE anchor. A first PCR added sample indexes and Illumina adaptors, and a second PCR then raised library yield. The roughly 650 bp TCR product was size-selected on a 2% E-gel SizeSelection system after Ampure bead purification. Before pooling, library quality was assessed on a Bioanalyzer, concentration was determined with Qubit, and library quantification was performed with the Kapa Library Quantification kit. An Illumina HiSeq 2500 sequenced the libraries paired-end 2 x 150 bp. To increase sequence diversity, about 24-32% phiX was spiked into each library pool. As for the original processing: The UMI-based MiGEC pipeline processed quality-filtered reads and removed over 75% of raw TCR sequences during error correction. IMGT germline references were used for alignment of VDJ genes, and clonotypes were defined by a unique CDR3 amino acid sequence together with V-J genes. Clonal expansion, Shannon diversity and CDR3 relatedness were evaluated with VDJtools (CalcPairwiseDistances, ClusterSamples), while phylogenetic trees were built in CLCbio workbench. Using coefficient-of-variation modelling across technical triplicates, the study counted a clone as expanded if it had at least 8 unique UMIs. In-frame beta chains were kept once TCRdb had trimmed the public reads at Q25 with fastp and called clones with MiXCR. Each entry is one CDR3 protein sequence, shown with its most common DNA and genes. The V and J calls and clone size are TCRdb's, not the authors'. Present in this sample are tens of thousands of distinct CDR3 sequences, 11% to 15% of which were seen just once. 6.5% to 8% of the sample rests with the top ten.

Broad study findings and their caveats: The highest TCR clonal expansion was observed in HAM/TSP patients, whereas the lowest was observed in MS patients, even when compared with healthy controls. Across subjects, expanded clones never shared an identical CDR3 amino acid sequence, which suggests that the TCR-beta repertoires in every group were private.

Based on the germline V gene (reference sequence), the CDR1 and CDR2 sequences are LGHDT and YNNKEL. Trimming accounts for 4 bases at V and 4 bases at J, while the number of junction bases matched to no gene is 8. The CDR3 holds 16 amino acids from the cysteine to the phenylalanine. The sequence is cut down to CDR3 DNA, 48 bases in frame from base 1. Sequenced input: PBMCs. The TCR was taken from a woman between 45 and 65 years old in good health. The chain couples TRBV3-1 to TRBJ2-2; 8 junctional bases match TRBD1. The nucleotide sequence is TGTGCCAGCAGCCCCCAAGACAGGGGTGGCACCGGGGAGCTGTTTTTT. Its amino acids are CASSPQDRGGTGELFF.